This T cell receptor beta chain was observed in a study of blood T cell repertoires in COVID-19. Whole-study context: COVID-19 samples from acute and convalescent phases originated in the United States, Italy and Spain. Sample material is recorded as cDNA or gDNA derived from T cells, B-cell-depleted T cells, or PBMCs.

Looked up from germline, CDR1 is LNHDA and CDR2 is SQIVND (reference sequence). The CDR3 sequence is 15 residues long. The V gene end was trimmed by 7 bases and the J gene end by 8 bases; junction bases not matched to a gene: 8. This clone was seen a handful of times. Original processing notes: Reference gene primer amplification gave estimated nucleated cell counts. The method was immunoSEQ multiplex PCR; TCRdb's version includes in-frame clones alone and lacks a portion of them. V and J calls and clone size are given by that table; D and trimming were obtained from the DNA. The sample shows about 170,000 clones, approximately 82% of them seen only once.

The chain couples TRBV19 to TRBJ2-1; TRBD2 agrees at 13 bases. This TCR derives from a woman older than 75 with acute or convalescent COVID-19. The specimen was peripheral blood. CDR3 bases: TGTGCCAGTACCTCTCGACTAGCGGGAGGCGATGAGCAGTTCTTC. This translates into CASTSRLAGGDEQFF.